This entry concerns a single TCR beta chain. As processed by the authors: By means of reference gene primer amplification, nucleated cell counts were estimated. Sequenced by immunoSEQ multiplex PCR; TCRdb stores in-frame clones only, minus some. V, J and clone size are taken as reported in that table, and D and trimming were inferred from the DNA itself. The sample consists of about 60,000 clones, around 90% of them appearing once. Germline CDR1 is MDHEN and CDR2 is SYDVKM. The CDR3 has 16 amino acids. V was trimmed by 5 bases and J by 3 bases, leaving 17 bases between them. This sample is drawn from a study of blood T cell repertoires in COVID-19. Study as a whole: COVID-19 samples from acute and convalescent phases originated in the United States, Italy and Spain. Nucleic acid was either cDNA or gDNA, and it came from T cells, B-cell-depleted T cells, or PBMCs.

The chain uses TRBV28 and TRBJ1-5; maybe TRBD1 (6 bases). This clonotype was obtained from a man between 60 and 75 years old with acute or convalescent COVID-19. Sample: peripheral blood. CDR3 in amino acids: CASSLRTAGANQPQHF. The DNA of the CDR3 is TGTGCCAGCAGTCTCCGGACGGCAGGGGCCAATCAGCCCCAGCATTTT.